Each of the 23 T cell receptor beta chains below was sequenced from the same sample in a study of cytomegalovirus exposure and HLA in healthy donors (dated by TCRdb to the late 2010s). The library was generated by the immunoSEQ multiplex PCR assay. A mixture of 60 forward primers for TCR Vbeta segments and 13 reverse primers for TCR Jbeta segments was used in the multiplex PCR. The clones in this table, taken by TCRdb from immuneACCESS, are in-frame only. Not every clone is retained; where verified, under half of the shortfall comes from an unresolved V gene, and the cause of the rest is unknown. Recorded for this sample are roughly 160,000 clones; about 80% of them occurred a single time. Of the sample, roughly 5% falls within the top ten clones. Material for sequencing was PBMCs. The receptors originated from a man aged 25 to 40 in good health and CMV-seronegative.

As concerns this clone: Other DNA variants within this sample encode the same CDR3. V gene TRBV5-1 combines with J gene TRBJ2-7, with 9 bases aligning to TRBD1. The germline gives CDR1 SGHRS, CDR2 YFSETQ. The CDR3 extends over 15 amino acids. Trimming removed 4 bases from V and 2 bases from J; junction bases left unmatched: 7. CDR3: CASSLGGTGTYEQYF. CDR3 coding DNA: TGCGCCAGCAGCCTAGGAGGGACAGGGACCTACGAGCAGTACTTC.

V is TRBV7-8 and J is TRBJ2-7, with 7 bases that match TRBD1. The trim removed 4 bases at V and 4 bases at J, leaving 4 bases unmatched. Germline lookup yields CDR1 SGHVS and CDR2 FQNEAQ. CDR3 size: 13 residues. CDR3 coding DNA: TGTGCCAGCAGCTCCTTGGGACAGTACGAGCAGTACTTC. Its translation is CASSSLGQYEQYF.

The chain uses TRBV29-1 and TRBJ2-3, with TRBD2 identical over 14 bases. The CDR3 consists of 16 residues. The J segment lost 1 base and the V segment lost 5 bases, leaving 5 bases of the junction unmatched. Germline loops: CDR1 SQVTM, CDR2 ANQGSEA. In DNA form, the CDR3 reads TGCAGCGTTCCACGGGGACTAGCGGGGGGCACAGATACGCAGTATTTT. This encodes CSVPRGLAGGTDTQYF.

The V gene is TRBV6-5, the J gene TRBJ1-2; D ambiguous. The CDR3 contains 15 residues. Trimming stripped 0 bases from V and 0 bases from J, with 8 bases between. Per germline, CDR1 MNHEY and CDR2 SVGAGI. The DNA for the CDR3 is TGTGCCAGCAGTTACTCGCGGGGATCTAACTATGGCTACACCTTC. Encoded protein: CASSYSRGSNYGYTF.

A few counts support this clone. The chain recombines TRBV28 with TRBJ1-1; perhaps TRBD1 as D (5 bases). CDR1 and CDR2 (germline): MDHEN, SYDVKM. V was clipped by 4 bases and J by 0 bases, with 18 bases between them. The CDR3 contains 17 residues. CDR3 sequence: CASSSIVRGHLNTEAFF. The CDR3 nucleotides are TGTGCCAGCAGTTCTATAGTACGCGGACACTTGAACACTGAAGCTTTCTTT.

The chain has TRBV5-1 and TRBJ2-5, with TRBD1 matching 7 bases. Germline V CDR1 and CDR2: SGHRS, YFSETQ. The CDR3 is 13 amino acids. V shed 4 bases and J 5 bases; nucleotides not matched to a gene: 5. CDR3 coding DNA: TGCGCCAGCAGCAACAGGGGCGGGGAGACCCAGTACTTC. This translates into CASSNRGGETQYF. The full variable domain, with the rest looked up from reference TRBV5-1 and TRBJ2-5, is KAGVTQTPRYLIKTRGQQVTLSCSPISGHRSVSWYQQTPGQGLQFLFEYFSETQRNKGNFPGRFSGRQFSNSRSEMNVSTLELGDSALYLCASSNRGGETQYFGPGTRLLVL.

The chain uses TRBV6-5 and TRBJ2-7; 8 bases match TRBD1. J lost 9 bases, V lost 5 bases, and 12 bases had no gene match. The CDR3 length is 14 residues. Per germline, CDR1 MNHEY and CDR2 SVGAGI. The CDR3 region is CASSDRGQVTWQYF. Written as DNA, the CDR3 is TGTGCCAGCAGTGACAGGGGTCAAGTTACGTGGCAGTACTTC.

V usage is TRBV29-1 and J usage is TRBJ1-1; D gene unclear. The CDR3 loop spans 13 amino acids. The V gene's germline CDR1 is SQVTM and CDR2 ANQGSEA. Trimming removed 4 bases at V and 0 bases at J, with 9 bases between. For the CDR3, the DNA is TGCAGCGTTGGCGGACTCCTGAACACTGAAGCTTTCTTT. Amino acids: CSVGGLLNTEAFF.

Only a few counts were recorded for this clone. The rearrangement links TRBV4-1 to TRBJ2-7; D is possibly TRBD2 (6 bases). The V gene lost 0 bases and the J gene lost 5 bases, with 14 bases spanning the gap. Germline CDR1 is MGHRA and CDR2 is YSYEKL. The CDR3 covers 15 residues. The CDR3 DNA sequence: TGCGCCAGCAGCCAAGAAGGGAGGAGGCCTAACGAGCAGTACTTC. Its translation: CASSQEGRRPNEQYF.

The chain joins TRBV27 to TRBJ2-3; weak D call: TRBD2 (6 bases). The CDR3 totals 14 residues. Trimming pared 3 bases from V and 2 bases from J, leaving 9 bases between. Germline lookup yields CDR1 MNHEY and CDR2 SMNVEV (reference sequence). CDR3 sequence: CASSFRELTDTQYF. The CDR3 coding sequence is TGTGCCAGCAGTTTCCGGGAGCTCACAGATACGCAGTATTTT.

The genes are TRBV28 and TRBJ2-7; 8 bases map to TRBD1. The CDR3 has 18 amino acids. The V gene's germline CDR1 is MDHEN and CDR2 SYDVKM. Trimming removed 3 bases from V and 3 bases from J; junction bases left unmatched: 16. The CDR3 DNA is TGTGCCAGCAGTTTTGATACCCCCGGACAGGGCCTTCTCTACGAGCAGTACTTC. Translating it yields CASSFDTPGQGLLYEQYF.

The chain couples TRBV6-1 to TRBJ1-4; the match to TRBD1 covers 7 bases. The V gene's germline CDR1 is MNHNS and CDR2 SASEGT. The J segment lost 7 bases and the V segment lost 11 bases, leaving 10 bases of the junction unmatched. CDR3 length equals 13 residues. CDR3 nucleotides: TGTGCCGGACAGGACATAACGGGTGAAAAACTGTTTTTT. Translating gives CAGQDITGEKLFF.

The rearrangement joins TRBV7-8 to TRBJ2-3; 7 nucleotides match TRBD2. The V gene end was trimmed by 7 bases and the J gene end by 4 bases; junction bases not matched to a gene: 11. CDR1 and CDR2 (germline): SGHVS, FQNEAQ. The CDR3 spans 15 residues. The CDR3 coding sequence is TGTGCCAGCACCCTACTAGCGTTTGGCGCAGATACGCAGTATTTT. This codes for CASTLLAFGADTQYF.

V is TRBV6-1 and J is TRBJ1-4; 8 bases are a match to TRBD1. V trimming: 4 bases; J trimming: 3 bases; junction bases outside the gene matches: 4. CDR1 is MNHNS and CDR2 is SASEGT in the germline V gene. This CDR3 contains 15 residues. Here the CDR3 DNA reads TGTGCCAGCAGTGTCGCACAGGGGGCTAATGAAAAACTGTTTTTT. As protein: CASSVAQGANEKLFF.

V gene TRBV19 combines with J gene TRBJ1-1; 10 nucleotides agree with TRBD1. V lost 9 bases and J lost 8; bases outside the gene matches: 9. The CDR3 extends over 13 amino acids. The V gene's germline CDR1 is LNHDA and CDR2 SQIVND (reference sequence). The CDR3 here is CASLKTGGWEAFF. In DNA, the CDR3 is TGTGCCAGCCTCAAGACAGGGGGCTGGGAAGCTTTCTTT.

Only a few counts were recorded for this clone. The chain uses TRBV30 and TRBJ1-1; the D is unclear. CDR1 and CDR2 (germline): GTSNPN, SVGIG (reference sequence). V was clipped by 5 bases and J by 6 bases, with 16 bases between them. The CDR3 has 13 amino acids. CDR3 protein: CAWGGKGRAEAFF. The CDR3 DNA follows: TGTGCCTGGGGAGGGAAGGGAAGGGCTGAAGCTTTCTTT.

This clone was seen a single time. This chain uses TRBV2 with TRBJ1-2; D remains ambiguous. The germline V and J ends were trimmed by 0 bases and 0 bases, with 23 bases remaining between them. The V gene's germline CDR1 is SNHLY and CDR2 FYNNEI. The CDR3 is 20 amino acids. The CDR3 DNA sequence: TGTGCCAGCAGTGAAGCGGTTGACGAGGGAGGCTTCGATCCTAACTATGGCTACACCTTC. The encoded protein is CASSEAVDEGGFDPNYGYTF. Looking up the rest from reference TRBV2 and TRBJ1-2 gives the full variable domain: EPEVTQTPSHQVTQMGQEVILRCVPISNHLYFYWYRQILGQKVEFLVSFYNNEISEKSEIFDDQFSVERPDGSNFTLKIRSTKLEDSAMYFCASSEAVDEGGFDPNYGYTFGSGTRLTVV.

This clone has a handful of counts. CDR3 region: CASRPSPRTENTEAFF. CDR3 nucleotides: TGTGCCAGCAGACCATCGCCACGGACAGAGAACACTGAAGCTTTCTTT. V is TRBV6-6 and J is TRBJ1-1; D is perhaps TRBD1 (6 bases). V lost 6 bases to trimming and J lost 1 base, with 18 bases between them. The V gene's germline CDR1 is MNHNY and CDR2 SVGAGI (reference sequence). The CDR3 has 16 amino acids.

This rearrangement joins TRBV11-3 to TRBJ2-5; D may be TRBD2 (5 bases). CDR3 length: 15 residues. The germline gives CDR1 SGHNT, CDR2 YENEEA. V was trimmed by 3 bases and J by 5 bases, leaving 16 bases between them. The CDR3 DNA reads as TGTGCCAGCAGCTTCGAAGTTCGGGGTCGGGAGACCCAGTACTTC. It codes for CASSFEVRGRETQYF.

This clone was observed a handful of times. J is TRBJ1-1 and V is TRBV6-6, with D possibly TRBD1 on 5 matching bases. The CDR3 loop spans 14 amino acids. V was trimmed by 10 bases and J by 5 bases, leaving 20 bases between them. Per the germline V gene, CDR1 is MNHNY and CDR2 is SVGAGI (reference sequence). The CDR3 sequence: CAISPAGTGTEAFF. The CDR3 DNA reads as TGTGCCATCTCCCCGGCGGGGACGGGTACTGAAGCTTTCTTT.

This chain joins TRBV4-1 and TRBJ2-7, with a weak D call TRBD1 (6 bases). The CDR3 runs 14 residues. Germline loops: CDR1 MGHRA, CDR2 YSYEKL. V was clipped by 0 bases and J by 5 bases, with 11 bases between them. The CDR3 protein is CASSQESGAHEQYF. The DNA for the CDR3 is TGCGCCAGCAGCCAAGAGTCAGGGGCCCACGAGCAGTACTTC.

The chain couples TRBV19 to TRBJ1-3; 9 nucleotides match TRBD1. The trim removed 7 bases at V and 2 bases at J, leaving 6 bases unmatched. Germline CDR1 reads LNHDA; CDR2 reads SQIVND (reference sequence). This CDR3 has 15 amino acids. The CDR3 DNA reads TGTGCCAGTAAGGGCGACAGGGGGACTGGAAACACCATATATTTT. Translated: CASKGDRGTGNTIYF.

The chain recombines TRBV18 with TRBJ2-2; D is possibly TRBD1 (6 bases). The germline V gene encodes CDR1 KGHSH and CDR2 LQKENI. This CDR3 region has 16 residues. V lost 4 bases to trimming and J lost 3 bases, with 15 bases between them. The CDR3 loop reads CASSRIQGLDTGELFF. CDR3 coding DNA: TGTGCCAGCTCACGGATCCAGGGGTTGGACACCGGGGAGCTGTTTTTT.